This TCR beta chain was sequenced in a study of T cell changes during pregnancy in multiple sclerosis (dated by TCRdb to the late 2010s). The study in broad terms: The study examined how the T cell repertoire changed over the course of pregnancy in women with multiple sclerosis.

Sequences MGHRA (CDR1) and YSYEKL (CDR2) are obtained from the germline V gene. The CDR3 starts with the cysteine, ends with the phenylalanine, and has 15 residues. The sequence is cut down to CDR3 DNA, 45 bases in frame from base 1. The germline V end is reduced by 4 bases and the J end by 3 bases; junction bases left unmatched: 7. Preparation of the library involved the immunoSEQ multiplex PCR assay. Held by TCRdb, this immuneACCESS table contains in-frame sequences only and omits some clones. Under half of the omission traces to an unresolved V gene where checked; the cause of the rest is unknown. Recorded for this sample are about 17,000 clones; 88% of them occurred a single time. The ten top clones hold roughly 12% of the sample. For this clone: The antigen it binds to is not known. No base quality information exists; no much larger clone differs at one position.

The sequence is built from TRBV4-1 and TRBJ2-7; 9 bases in between match TRBD2. The sequencing here drew on CD8+ T cells from peripheral blood mononuclear cells, taken after pregnancy. The receptor was derived from a female donor in good health, enrolled as a control in a pregnancy study. The CDR3 reads CASSLRTSVYYEQYF. Here is the DNA: TGCGCCAGCAGCCTCCGGACTAGCGTCTACTACGAGCAGTACTTC.